Below are 18 T cell receptor beta chains sequenced from a single sample in a study of a mutant IDH1 vaccine in newly diagnosed glioma. Antigens of these TCRs are unknown. As to time point: week 11, during vaccination. In the vaccine, a single dose held 300 ug of the mutant IDH1 20-mer peptide, along with topical imiquimod. The assay was immunoSEQ multiplex PCR, and TCRdb's table has in-frame clones only and misses some. The sample lists over 55,000 clones, about 91% seen once, with around 1.9% in the top ten. Specimen: PBMCs, collected from a glioma patient whose treatment included an IDH1 peptide vaccine. The receptors originated from a man between 40 and 49 years old with glioma.

This rearrangement joins TRBV5-6 to TRBJ1-1, with 7 bases fitting TRBD1. V dropped 4 bases and J dropped 4; count of bases not matched to a gene: 10. Germline V CDR1 and CDR2: SGHDT, YYEEEE. The CDR3 is 15 residues long. This CDR3 reads CASSVTGSWVTEAFF. The CDR3 DNA reads TGTGCCAGCAGCGTGACAGGGTCGTGGGTCACTGAAGCTTTCTTT.

The rearrangement joins TRBV5-6 to TRBJ1-5; a weak D match, TRBD1 (5 bases). The germline V gene encodes CDR1 SGHDT and CDR2 YYEEEE. V lost 0 bases to trimming and J lost 2 bases, with 6 bases between them. This CDR3 is built from 14 residues. CDR3 in amino acids: CASSLVGGNQPQHF. Written as DNA, the CDR3 is TGTGCCAGCAGCTTGGTAGGGGGCAATCAGCCCCAGCATTTT.

The rearrangement links TRBV7-8 to TRBJ2-1; D is unresolved. The CDR3 is 14 residues long. Deletions cut 5 bases from V and 0 bases from J, with 8 bases between. CDR1 and CDR2 (germline): SGHVS, FQNEAQ. DNA for the CDR3: TGTGCCAGCAGCCCCCGAGACTCCTACAATGAGCAGTTCTTC. Translated: CASSPRDSYNEQFF.

The V and J genes are TRBV29-1 and TRBJ1-1; 7 positions agree with TRBD1. In germline, CDR1 is SQVTM, CDR2 ANQGSEA. With 4 bases clipped from V and 1 base from J, the junction kept 9 bases outside the gene matches. The CDR3 covers 15 residues. The CDR3, as DNA: TGCAGCGTTGTAGTAGGTGACAGGGCGAACACTGAAGCTTTCTTT. Translated: CSVVVGDRANTEAFF.

The V and J genes are TRBV2 and TRBJ1-5; D remains ambiguous. V lost 6 bases, J lost 1 base, and 4 bases lay in between. From germline, CDR1 is SNHLY and CDR2 FYNNEI. The CDR3 spans 12 residues. CDR3 protein: CASRLSNQPQHF. Here the CDR3 DNA reads TGTGCCAGCAGACTGAGCAATCAGCCCCAGCATTTT.

The chain recombines TRBV2 with TRBJ2-5, with 11 bases that match TRBD1. The V gene end was trimmed by 4 bases and the J gene end by 4 bases; junction bases not matched to a gene: 8. The V gene's germline CDR1 is SNHLY and CDR2 FYNNEI. The CDR3 length is 16 residues. The CDR3 protein is CASSGTGGSRRETQYF. The CDR3 nucleotides read TGTGCCAGCAGTGGGACAGGGGGCTCTAGGCGAGAGACCCAGTACTTC.

The chain is built from TRBV5-4 and TRBJ2-2; a possible D gene is TRBD1 (6 bases). Germline assignment: CDR1 SGHNT and CDR2 YYREEE (reference sequence). V was pared by 6 bases and J by 4 bases, with 16 bases between. The CDR3 is 15 amino acids. The CDR3: CASNLIGGPTGELFF. The CDR3 coding sequence is TGTGCCAGCAACCTAATTGGGGGCCCCACCGGGGAGCTGTTTTTT.

V usage is TRBV28 and J usage is TRBJ1-2; 7 positions match TRBD1. V gave up 3 bases and J gave up 6 bases; unmatched junction bases: 13. Germline V lookup: CDR1 MDHEN, CDR2 SYDVKM. The CDR3 sequence is 16 residues long. The CDR3 reads CASSFQIGTEWHGYTF. The CDR3 DNA is TGTGCCAGCAGTTTCCAAATCGGGACAGAATGGCATGGCTACACCTTC.

The chain employs TRBV15 and TRBJ1-2; no clear D. The CDR3 runs to 14 residues. Germline V gene lookup returns CDR1 LNHNV and CDR2 YYDKDF (reference sequence). Deletions cut 5 bases from V and 2 bases from J, with 12 bases between. The CDR3 loop reads CATSHRTSNYGYTF. CDR3 nucleotide sequence: TGTGCCACCAGCCACCGAACAAGCAACTATGGCTACACCTTC.

The chain combines TRBV7-2 with TRBJ2-7; D may be TRBD2 (6 bases). CDR1 is SGHTA, CDR2 FQGNSA, per germline. The CDR3 covers 14 residues. V was shortened by 1 base and J by 2 bases, with 9 bases between the two germline ends. In DNA form, the CDR3 reads TGTGCCAGCAGCTTAGACGGGGGACCCTACGAGCAGTACGTC. Encoded protein: CASSLDGGPYEQYV.

This chain uses TRBV4-1 with TRBJ1-4; 7 bases align to TRBD1. The CDR3 has 14 amino acids. With 6 bases clipped from V and 5 bases from J, the junction kept 6 bases outside the gene matches. Germline assignment: CDR1 MGHRA and CDR2 YSYEKL. CDR3 sequence reads: CASSPDRWNEKLFF. The CDR3 region has the DNA TGCGCCAGCAGTCCGGACAGGTGGAATGAAAAACTGTTTTTT.

The V call is TRBV19, the J call TRBJ2-3; D unclear. V shed 5 bases and J shed 0 bases, with 12 bases lying between them. The CDR3 is 15 amino acids. Per germline, CDR1 LNHDA and CDR2 SQIVND (reference sequence). Here the CDR3 DNA reads TGTGCCAGTAGTCCCAGGTGCTTGAGCACAGATACGCAGTATTTT. Encoded protein: CASSPRCLSTDTQYF.

This sequence joins TRBV7-2 and TRBJ2-5, with 16 bases identical to TRBD2. Losses at the gene ends were 4 bases for V and 5 bases for J; bases not matched to a gene: 4. Germline assignment: CDR1 SGHTA and CDR2 FQGNSA. The CDR3 loop spans 16 amino acids. The CDR3 sequence is CASSWGLAGGLETQYF. CDR3 nucleotide sequence: TGTGCCAGCAGCTGGGGACTAGCGGGAGGGCTGGAGACCCAGTACTTC. Full variable domain (remainder filled in from reference TRBV7-2 and TRBJ2-5): GAGVSQSPSNKVTEKGKDVELRCDPISGHTALYWYRQSLGQGLEFLIYFQGNSAPDKSGLPSDRFSAERTGGSVSTLTIQRTQQEDSAVYLCASSWGLAGGLETQYFGPGTRLLVL.

In this sample, this clone turned up once. The genes are TRBV4-3 and TRBJ1-1, with D perhaps TRBD1 (5 bases). Trimming shortened V by 5 bases and J by 0 bases, and 13 bases separated the two germline ends. Germline V gene sequence: CDR1 LGHNA, CDR2 YSLEER. The CDR3 spans 15 residues. CDR3 DNA: TGCGCCAGCAGCGAGCTCCGGGGGATGAACACTGAAGCTTTCTTT. Its protein is CASSELRGMNTEAFF.

The genes are TRBV5-6 and TRBJ2-1, with D unclear. This CDR3 comprises 13 residues. From germline, CDR1 is SGHDT and CDR2 YYEEEE. Deletions cut 2 bases from V and 7 bases from J, with 10 bases between. The CDR3 region is CASSFSVKNEQFF. CDR3 coding DNA: TGTGCCAGCAGCTTTTCGGTGAAAAATGAGCAGTTCTTC.

This chain uses TRBV5-4 with TRBJ1-1, with 7 positions matching TRBD1. Looked up from germline, CDR1 is SGHNT and CDR2 is YYREEE (reference sequence). This CDR3 is 17 amino acids long. V shed 3 bases, J shed 4 bases, and the junction held 15 bases outside the gene matches. Written as DNA, the CDR3 is TGTGCCAGCAGCTCCCCCCTCGGGGCAGGGGGACCCACTGAAGCTTTCTTT. Its translation is CASSSPLGAGGPTEAFF.

This clone was detected a few times. DNA of the CDR3: TGCGCCAGCAGCTTCCTAGGAAGTGGACTAGCGGCTAGCACAGATACGCAGTATTTT. Its protein is CASSFLGSGLAASTDTQYF. The chain combines TRBV5-1 with TRBJ2-3; TRBD2 matches at 10 bases. Losses at the gene ends were 2 bases for V and 0 bases for J; bases not matched to a gene: 12. Germline-derived CDR1 and CDR2 are SGHRS and YFSETQ. This CDR3 contains 19 residues.

The chain recombines TRBV5-1 with TRBJ1-6; D gene unclear. This CDR3 contains 14 residues. Germline V lookup: CDR1 SGHRS, CDR2 YFSETQ. The V and J ends lost 0 bases and 10 bases respectively, with 11 bases between them. DNA for the CDR3: TGCGCCAGCAGCTTGGGTGGTTCTCAATCACCCCTCCACTTT. Its protein is CASSLGGSQSPLHF.